This T cell receptor (beta chain) was documented in a study of blood T cells in healthy people across ages. Study summary: Template-switching capture recovered about one barcoded beta molecule per two T cells.

Broader study findings: Shifts in expanded clonotypes may have been confounded by donor CMV status, which was unknown. Per million T cells, TCR beta diversity dropped roughly linearly as age increased.

Germline CDR1 is SSHAT and CDR2 is FNYEAQ (reference sequence). CDR3 length equals 15 residues. Trimming at V came to 2 bases and at J to 4 bases, leaving 7 bases not matched to a gene. A J-beta primer mix and a sample-barcoded 5' primer were used in a second PCR of about 6 to 12 cycles. TCRdb independently ran MiXCR on the 5' RACE reads; one entry per CDR3 protein. The sample gives just over 1 million distinct CDR3 sequences, 45% of which show up once; approximately 20% is in the top ten. Comment on this clonotype: What it binds is unknown.

Each sample gave at least 6.5 million isolated PBMCs. The chain uses TRBV7-7 and TRBJ2-5, with TRBD1 identical over 7 bases. The clonotype was recovered from a woman aged 60-75 years in good health. The sample consisted of blood. The CDR3 nucleotides read TGTGCCAGCAGCTTAACCCAGGGGGTCTCAGAGACCCAGTACTTC. Protein product: CASSLTQGVSETQYF.